This entry lists 25 T cell receptor beta chains sequenced from one sample in a study of CD8+ T cells in alopecia areata (dated by TCRdb to between 2018 and 2020). The intended sense of this specimen's time point label: four to five weeks on oral tofacitinib. Explained via the paper, the treatment or condition label denotes: oral pan-JAK inhibitor, 5-10 mg twice daily. Receptors were amplified or captured by the immunoSEQ multiplex PCR assay. RNA was extracted from all samples and reverse transcribed into cDNA, which served as template for TCR sequencing. The source is immuneACCESS, and TCRdb retained only in-frame sequences with V and J called. Part of the clones is not carried over; for the studies checked, unresolved V genes explain less than half of this, and the remainder is unexplained. The sample includes about 200,000 clones, with around three fifths observed a single time. The ten largest make up about 1.4% of the sample.

Sequenced here: CD4+ T cells sorted from blood, sampled at week 4, from a patient treated with tofacitinib. These receptors were taken from a human donor with alopecia areata.

This clone was found a few times. The gene calls are TRBV2 and TRBJ2-1; 10 bases are a match to TRBD1. V shed 5 bases, J shed 6 bases, and the junction held 4 bases outside the gene matches. CDR1 and CDR2 from the germline V gene are SNHLY and FYNNEI. The CDR3 extends over 14 amino acids. The CDR3 sequence is CASSMRDRGNEQFF. CDR3 sequence (DNA): TGTGCCAGCAGTATGCGGGACAGGGGCAATGAGCAGTTCTTC.

V gene TRBV12-5 combines with J gene TRBJ1-4, with TRBD1 identical over 8 bases. V was clipped by 5 bases and J by 3 bases; unmatched bases: 5. This CDR3 region has 15 residues. Germline assignment: CDR1 LGHNT and CDR2 FRNRAP. The CDR3 bases are TGTGCTAGTGGTCCAGGGACAGGTTCTAATGAAAAACTGTTTTTT. Its translation: CASGPGTGSNEKLFF.

V is TRBV28 and J is TRBJ1-6, with D maybe TRBD1 (5 bases). The CDR3 totals 12 residues. The germline V gene has CDR1 MDHEN and CDR2 SYDVKM. The ends were cut back, 8 bases at V and 6 bases at J, with 8 bases in the middle. DNA for the CDR3: TGTGCCAGCGGGACGCCTAATTCACCCCTCCACTTT. This sequence encodes CASGTPNSPLHF.

This clone showed up just a few times. This chain connects TRBV4-2 to TRBJ2-5; no firm D call. Germline V gives CDR1 LGHNA, CDR2 YNFKEQ. Trimming removed 4 bases at V and 1 base at J, with 13 bases between. This CDR3 contains 15 residues. CDR3 DNA: TGTGCCAGCAGCCCCCGAGAAGGGTTCCAAGAGACCCAGTACTTC. Amino acids: CASSPREGFQETQYF.

The chain uses TRBV30 and TRBJ1-2; D unresolved. This CDR3 has 12 residues. The V end lost 7 bases, the J end lost 6 bases, and 15 bases lay between the germline ends. CDR1 and CDR2 from the germline V gene are GTSNPN and SVGIG (reference sequence). The CDR3 nucleotides are TGTGCCTCCCACCCTACCCGAGATGGCTACACCTTC. It is translated as CASHPTRDGYTF.

This clone appeared a single time. The genes are TRBV2 and TRBJ2-1; maybe TRBD1 (5 bases). Germline loops: CDR1 SNHLY, CDR2 FYNNEI. V gave up 8 bases and J gave up 0 bases, with 11 bases separating them. This CDR3 spans 14 amino acids. For the CDR3, the DNA is TGTGCCAGCTTACAGGACCTCTCCTACAATGAGCAGTTCTTC. Encoded protein: CASLQDLSYNEQFF.

V usage is TRBV19 and J usage is TRBJ1-2; D ambiguous. Germline CDR1 is LNHDA and CDR2 is SQIVND (reference sequence). The V end was cut by 7 bases, the J end by 5 bases, with 17 bases between. The CDR3 spans 14 residues. The CDR3 is CASTVRESTYGYTF. The CDR3 coding sequence is TGTGCCAGTACTGTCCGGGAGTCAACGTATGGCTACACCTTC.

This chain uses TRBV5-1 with TRBJ2-7, with 7 bases lining up with TRBD1. V lost 4 bases and J lost 3; bases outside the gene matches: 7. The germline V gene encodes CDR1 SGHRS and CDR2 YFSETQ. This CDR3 contains 14 residues. The CDR3 nucleotides read TGCGCCAGCAGCCGCGACAGGGCCTACTACGAGCAGTACTTC. This sequence encodes CASSRDRAYYEQYF.

There are many counts of this clone. The rearrangement links TRBV5-1 to TRBJ2-4; 7 bases are shared with TRBD1. The CDR3 has 14 amino acids. CDR1 is SGHRS and CDR2 is YFSETQ in the germline V gene. J gave up 8 bases and V 2 bases, and 7 bases lay outside the gene matches. CDR3 in amino acids: CASSFEGAGDIQYF. Written as DNA, the CDR3 is TGCGCCAGCAGCTTCGAGGGGGCTGGGGACATTCAGTACTTC.

The chain employs TRBV6-6 and TRBJ2-4; 8 nucleotides agree with TRBD2. Trimming removed 4 bases from V and 15 bases from J; junction bases left unmatched: 20. Per germline, CDR1 MNHNY and CDR2 SVGAGI (reference sequence). CDR3 length: 16 amino acids. The CDR3 sequence is CASSSMSPDGGAFRYF. CDR3 in DNA: TGTGCCAGCAGTTCCATGTCTCCCGACGGGGGGGCCTTTCGGTACTTC.

This clone has ten or more counts. The chain uses TRBV12-5 and TRBJ1-5; D unresolved. CDR3 size: 15 residues. CDR1 LGHNT and CDR2 FRNRAP come from the germline V gene. The V end was cut by 4 bases, the J end by 0 bases, with 10 bases between. The CDR3 coding sequence is TGTGCTAGTGGTTACCACGGGGATAGCAATCAGCCCCAGCATTTT. This translates into CASGYHGDSNQPQHF.

This chain joins TRBV5-6 and TRBJ2-1, with TRBD1 identical over 9 bases. The CDR3 length is 13 residues. From germline, CDR1 is SGHDT and CDR2 YYEEEE. V dropped 9 bases and J dropped 10; count of bases not matched to a gene: 11. As DNA, the CDR3 is TGTGCCACGTACAGGGGGCGTCTTGGAGAGCAGTTCTTC. This sequence encodes CATYRGRLGEQFF.

The V and J genes are TRBV30 and TRBJ1-2; D is undetermined. This CDR3 spans 15 amino acids. V shed 1 base and J shed 4 bases, with 16 bases lying between them. CDR1 GTSNPN and CDR2 SVGIG come from the germline V gene (reference sequence). DNA of the CDR3: TGTGCCTGGAGTGCCTTGAAAGGTGGAGGCTATGGCTACACCTTC. Translation gives CAWSALKGGGYGYTF.

The sample holds a few counts of this clone. The chain joins TRBV6-5 to TRBJ2-7; perhaps TRBD1 as D (6 bases). The CDR3 length is 13 residues. Trimming took off 6 bases at V and 6 bases at J, with 15 bases between the two ends. Germline loops: CDR1 MNHEY, CDR2 SVGAGI. CDR3 region: CASRRTGSGEQYF. The CDR3 DNA reads TGTGCCAGCAGGCGTACAGGGTCCGGCGAGCAGTACTTC.

This clone has only a few counts. The CDR3 nucleotides are TGTGCCAGCAGTGCAATACTAGCGGTGTCGCCAGATACGCAGTATTTT. It is translated as CASSAILAVSPDTQYF. The genes are TRBV28 and TRBJ2-3; 8 bases are a match to TRBD2. CDR1 MDHEN and CDR2 SYDVKM come from the germline V gene. CDR3 length: 16 amino acids. With V trimmed by 5 bases and J by 4 bases, 11 bases remained unmatched.

This chain joins TRBV29-1 and TRBJ2-1; unclear D gene. The V gene lost 0 bases and the J gene lost 3 bases, with 9 bases spanning the gap. CDR1 SQVTM and CDR2 ANQGSEA come from the germline V gene. The CDR3 extends over 14 amino acids. The CDR3 DNA reads as TGCAGCGTTGAAGAAATAAGGAACTACAATGAGCAGTTCTTC. Protein: CSVEEIRNYNEQFF.

The chain employs TRBV20-1 and TRBJ1-2, with D tentatively TRBD1 (5 bases). The germline V gene encodes CDR1 DFQATT and CDR2 SNEGSKA (reference sequence). CDR3 size: 11 residues. The V end was cut by 0 bases, the J end by 7 bases, with 6 bases between. DNA of the CDR3: TGCAGTGCTAGAGAAAGGGGTGGCTACACCTTC. Translated: CSARERGGYTF.

The rearrangement links TRBV5-6 to TRBJ1-2; D is unclear. The germline V and J ends were trimmed by 4 bases and 2 bases, with 12 bases remaining between them. CDR1 and CDR2 (germline): SGHDT, YYEEEE. The length of the CDR3 is 14 residues. DNA for the CDR3: TGTGCCAGCAGCGGGGTACAGCGAAACTATGGCTACACCTTC. This gives the protein CASSGVQRNYGYTF.

The rearrangement links TRBV7-2 to TRBJ1-2, with D perhaps TRBD1 (5 bases). V was trimmed by 4 bases and J by 14 bases, leaving 20 bases between them. The CDR3 has 13 amino acids. CDR1 and CDR2 (germline): SGHTA, FQGNSA. As DNA, the CDR3 is TGTGCCAGCAGCTCGGGACCAATTCGGGCGGAGACCTTC. Its translation: CASSSGPIRAETF.

The chain couples TRBV25-1 to TRBJ1-6; D is unresolved. With 1 base removed from V and 5 bases from J, the gap between germline ends came to 3 bases. The CDR3 loop spans 13 amino acids. Looked up from germline, CDR1 is MGHDK and CDR2 is SYGVNS. CDR3 bases: TGTGCCAGCAGTGAATGGGATAATTCACCCCTCCACTTT. Protein product: CASSEWDNSPLHF.

This clone was counted at least ten times. The rearrangement joins TRBV18 to TRBJ2-7; D is tentatively TRBD1 or TRBD2 (5 bases each). The CDR3 is 17 residues long. The ends were cut back, 3 bases at V and 3 bases at J, with 21 bases in the middle. Germline assignment: CDR1 KGHSH and CDR2 LQKENI. The CDR3 here is CASSPAVLRGRIYEQYF. The CDR3 region has the DNA TGTGCCAGCTCACCCGCCGTGTTGAGGGGACGAATCTACGAGCAGTACTTC.

The chain recombines TRBV5-1 with TRBJ2-3, with 13 bases identical to TRBD2. Germline CDR1 SGHRS, CDR2 YFSETQ. V was pared by 4 bases and J by 2 bases, with 4 bases of the junction left unmatched. The CDR3 totals 16 residues. CDR3 bases: TGCGCCAGCAGCAGGACTAGCGGGGGATACACAGATACGCAGTATTTT. Its protein product is CASSRTSGGYTDTQYF.

This clone appeared a few times. One junction end does not reproduce the germline sequence, and a read error may be involved. The V call is TRBV29-1, the J call TRBJ2-1; the match to TRBD2 covers 8 bases. Germline V CDR1 and CDR2: SQVTM, ANQGSEA. The CDR3 contains 17 residues. CDR3 DNA: TGCAGCGCTGAAAGTCGGGGGGGGCTGCGCTCAATCTATGAGCAGTTCTTC. Protein product: CSAESRGGLRSIYEQFF.

This clone was seen only once. The sample carries other DNA sequences with the same CDR3. V and J are TRBV30 and TRBJ1-5; no definite D call. The CDR3 has 13 residues. Deletions cut 0 bases from V and 4 bases from J, with 7 bases between. Germline V lookup: CDR1 GTSNPN, CDR2 SVGIG (reference sequence). The CDR3 sequence is CAWSVTGNQPQHF. In nucleotides, the CDR3 is TGTGCCTGGAGTGTAACCGGGAATCAGCCCCAGCATTTT.

V gene TRBV10-3 combines with J gene TRBJ2-3; D remains unclear. V was cut by 2 bases and J by 1 base, with 7 bases left in between. CDR1 and CDR2 (germline): ENHRY, SYGVKD. CDR3 length: 14 residues. The chain's CDR3 is CAISEPIGTDTQYF. The CDR3 DNA reads TGTGCCATCAGTGAGCCTATAGGCACAGATACGCAGTATTTT.